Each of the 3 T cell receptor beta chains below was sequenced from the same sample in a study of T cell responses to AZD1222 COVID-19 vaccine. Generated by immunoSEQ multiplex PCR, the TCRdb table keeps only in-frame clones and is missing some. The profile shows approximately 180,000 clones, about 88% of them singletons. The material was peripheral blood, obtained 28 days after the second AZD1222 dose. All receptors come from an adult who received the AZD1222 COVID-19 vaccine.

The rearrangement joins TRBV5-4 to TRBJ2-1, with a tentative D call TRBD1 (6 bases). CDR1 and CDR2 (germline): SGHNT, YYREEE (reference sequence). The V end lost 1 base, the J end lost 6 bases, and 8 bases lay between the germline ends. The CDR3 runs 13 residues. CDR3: CASSLIGGNEQFF. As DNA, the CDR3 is TGTGCCAGCAGCTTGATAGGGGGCAATGAGCAGTTCTTC.

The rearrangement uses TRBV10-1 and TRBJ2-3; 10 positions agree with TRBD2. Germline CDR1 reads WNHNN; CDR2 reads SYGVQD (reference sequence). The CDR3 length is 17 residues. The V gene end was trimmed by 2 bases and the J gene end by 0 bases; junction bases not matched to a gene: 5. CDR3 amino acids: CASSEPGLAFSTDTQYF. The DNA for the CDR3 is TGCGCCAGCAGTGAGCCGGGACTAGCGTTTAGCACAGATACGCAGTATTTT.

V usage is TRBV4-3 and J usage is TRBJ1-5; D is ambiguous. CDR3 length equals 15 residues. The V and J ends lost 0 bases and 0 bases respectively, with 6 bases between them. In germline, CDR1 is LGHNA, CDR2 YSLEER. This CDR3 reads CASSQEAVSNQPQHF. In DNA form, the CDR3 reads TGCGCCAGCAGCCAAGAGGCCGTTAGCAATCAGCCCCAGCATTTT.